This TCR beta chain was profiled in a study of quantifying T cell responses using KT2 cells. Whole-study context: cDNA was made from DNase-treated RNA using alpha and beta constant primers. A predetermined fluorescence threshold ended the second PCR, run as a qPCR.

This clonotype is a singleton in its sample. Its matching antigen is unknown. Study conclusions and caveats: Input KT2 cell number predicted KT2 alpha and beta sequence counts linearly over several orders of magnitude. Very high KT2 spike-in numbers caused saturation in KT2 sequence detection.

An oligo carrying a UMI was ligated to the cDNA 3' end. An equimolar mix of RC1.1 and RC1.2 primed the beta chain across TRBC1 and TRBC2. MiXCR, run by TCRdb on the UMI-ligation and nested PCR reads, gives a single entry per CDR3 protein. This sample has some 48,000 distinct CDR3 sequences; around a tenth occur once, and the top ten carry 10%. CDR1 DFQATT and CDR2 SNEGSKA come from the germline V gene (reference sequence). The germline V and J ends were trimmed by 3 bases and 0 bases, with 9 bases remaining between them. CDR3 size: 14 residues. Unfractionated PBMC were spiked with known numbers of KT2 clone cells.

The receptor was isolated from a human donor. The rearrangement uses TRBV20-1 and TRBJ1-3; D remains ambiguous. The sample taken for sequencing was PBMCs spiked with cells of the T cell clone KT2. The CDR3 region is CSASHISSGNTIYF. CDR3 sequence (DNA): TGCAGTGCTAGCCATATTAGCTCTGGAAACACCATATATTTT.